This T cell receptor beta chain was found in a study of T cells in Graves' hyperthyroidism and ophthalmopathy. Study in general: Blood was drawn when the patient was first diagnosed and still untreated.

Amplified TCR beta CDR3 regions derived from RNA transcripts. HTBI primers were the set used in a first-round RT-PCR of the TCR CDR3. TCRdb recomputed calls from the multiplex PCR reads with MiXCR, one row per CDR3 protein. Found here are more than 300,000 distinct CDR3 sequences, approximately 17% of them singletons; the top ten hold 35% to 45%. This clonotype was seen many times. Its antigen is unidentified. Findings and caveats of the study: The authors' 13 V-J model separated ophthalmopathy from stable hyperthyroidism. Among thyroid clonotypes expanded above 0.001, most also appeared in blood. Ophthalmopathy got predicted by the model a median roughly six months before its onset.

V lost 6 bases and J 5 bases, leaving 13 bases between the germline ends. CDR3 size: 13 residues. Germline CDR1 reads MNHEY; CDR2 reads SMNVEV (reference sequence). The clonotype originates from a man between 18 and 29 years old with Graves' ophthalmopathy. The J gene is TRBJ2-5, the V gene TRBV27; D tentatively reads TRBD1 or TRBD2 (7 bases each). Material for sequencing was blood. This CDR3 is CASRRQGGETQYF. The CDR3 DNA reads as TGTGCCAGCAGACGACAGGGAGGGGAGACCCAGTACTTC.